Listed below are T cell receptor beta chains from one sample, sequenced in a study of blood T cells in healthy people across ages. TCRdb fed the 5' RACE reads into MiXCR, producing one record per CDR3 protein. This table holds 600,000 or so distinct CDR3 sequences, about 21% found once. The sequencing input was blood. The receptors here all came from an older man in good health. Both conserved end residues are part of each CDR3. A D gene is named only where the DNA matches it firmly. The size field is filled for only some rows; it gives once, few, many or a size class.

d_gene: -; j_gene: TRBJ1-1; abundance: few; v_gene: TRBV3-1; CDR3nt: TGTGCCAGCAGCCAAGAATTTGAGGCAGGTACAGCTTTCTTT; CDR3aa: CASSQEFEAGTAFF
d_gene: -; j_gene: TRBJ2-3; abundance: few; v_gene: TRBV2; CDR3nt: TGTGCCAGCAGGGGGATGGGGTGGGGGACCGCAGATACGCAGTATTTT; CDR3aa: CASRGMGWGTADTQYF
d_gene: TRBD1; j_gene: TRBJ2-3; abundance: -; v_gene: TRBV20-1; CDR3nt: TGCAGTGCTAGAGGGGACAGCTCAGATACGCAGTATTTT; CDR3aa: CSARGDSSDTQYF
d_gene: -; j_gene: TRBJ1-2; abundance: few; v_gene: TRBV20-1; CDR3nt: TGCAGTGCGAGTAGCGGGAATAACTATGGCTACACCTTC; CDR3aa: CSASSGNNYGYTF
d_gene: TRBD2; j_gene: TRBJ2-1; abundance: -; v_gene: TRBV6-1; CDR3nt: TGTGCCAGCAGGGCAGGACTAGCGGGAGATTACAATGAGCAGTTCTTC; CDR3aa: CASRAGLAGDYNEQFF
d_gene: -; j_gene: TRBJ2-1; abundance: -; v_gene: TRBV20-1; CDR3nt: TGCAGTGCTAGTCCCCGGGGGCTCTACAATGAGCAGTTCTTC; CDR3aa: CSASPRGLYNEQFF
d_gene: -; j_gene: TRBJ2-2; abundance: -; v_gene: TRBV24-1; CDR3nt: TGTGCCACCAGTGGATCCACAACCGGGACTCCCACCGGGGAGCTGTTTTTT; CDR3aa: CATSGSTTGTPTGELFF
d_gene: -; j_gene: TRBJ2-5; abundance: -; v_gene: TRBV25-1; CDR3nt: TGTGCCAGCAGCCGTGCCCGGGACATTCGAGTAGAGACCCAGTACTTC; CDR3aa: CASSRARDIRVETQYF
d_gene: -; j_gene: TRBJ1-4; abundance: few; v_gene: TRBV29-1; CDR3nt: TGCAGCGTTGTTTGGGCGGGAAGTGAAAAACTGTTTTTT; CDR3aa: CSVVWAGSEKLFF
d_gene: -; j_gene: TRBJ2-7; abundance: -; v_gene: TRBV28; CDR3nt: TGTGCCAGCAGGGCCAAGGGGACGACACACGAGCAGTACTTC; CDR3aa: CASRAKGTTHEQYF
d_gene: -; j_gene: TRBJ1-5; abundance: -; v_gene: TRBV12-3/TRBV12-4; CDR3nt: TGTGCCAGCAGTTTGAGCGGGGGGTCATATCAGCCCCAGCATTTT; CDR3aa: CASSLSGGSYQPQHF
d_gene: TRBD1; j_gene: TRBJ1-1; abundance: -; v_gene: TRBV7-3; CDR3nt: TGTGCCAGCAGAAGAGGGGGCGCGGACACTGAAGCTTTCTTT; CDR3aa: CASRRGGADTEAFF
d_gene: -; j_gene: TRBJ2-1; abundance: few; v_gene: TRBV20-1; CDR3nt: TGCAGTGCTAGAGTAAGTGGCGCGAGGGGGACTACCCAAAATGAGCAGTTCTTC; CDR3aa: CSARVSGARGTTQNEQFF
d_gene: -; j_gene: TRBJ2-4; abundance: few; v_gene: TRBV19; CDR3nt: TGTGCCAGTAGTACGGGCTCCGGGACAAGTAACATTCAGTACTTC; CDR3aa: CASSTGSGTSNIQYF
d_gene: TRBD2; j_gene: TRBJ2-7; abundance: -; v_gene: TRBV3-1; CDR3nt: TGTGCCAGCAGCCAAGATTACGGCGGGAGCTACGAGCAGTACTTC; CDR3aa: CASSQDYGGSYEQYF